These 13 T cell receptor beta chains originate from one sample sequenced in a study of Ad26.COV2.S vaccination and SARS-CoV-2 variants. The treatment: 19 received Ad26.COV2.S at low or high dose, single or two shots; several received placebo; per-sample allocation not given. Collection of samples fell on day 63 after the first vaccine or placebo injection. Here immunoSEQ multiplex PCR was the method, and the copy in TCRdb shows in-frame clones only, minus some. The top ten hold under 3% of the sample, which has 250,000 or so clones, around nine tenths seen once. Sequencing used peripheral blood, obtained in a trial of Ad26.COV2.S vaccine versus placebo. Receptor source: a person between 18 and 59 years old who received the Ad26.COV2.S COVID-19 vaccine or a placebo.

V gene TRBV6-2 or TRBV6-3 combines with J gene TRBJ2-7, with 11 bases that match TRBD2. Trimming at V came to 0 bases and at J to 6 bases, leaving 7 bases not matched to a gene. Germline V gives CDR1 MNHEY, CDR2 SVGEGT. The CDR3 length is 16 residues. CDR3 loop: CASSYSKLAGVLEQYF. The DNA for the CDR3 is TGTGCCAGCAGTTACTCGAAACTAGCGGGGGTCCTCGAGCAGTACTTC.

The V call is TRBV6-1, the J call TRBJ1-1; weak D call: TRBD1 (6 bases). There are 17 residues in the CDR3. The V and J ends lost 4 bases and 6 bases respectively, with 24 bases between them. CDR1 and CDR2 from the germline V gene are MNHNS and SASEGT. CDR3 DNA: TGTGCCAGCAGTGTTATCTTCCCCCTAGGTGGGGGCCCTGAAGCTTTCTTT. Its protein product is CASSVIFPLGGGPEAFF.

The genes are TRBV4-3 and TRBJ2-1; D possibly matches TRBD1 or TRBD2 (6 bases each). CDR1 and CDR2 (germline): LGHNA, YSLEER. V was trimmed by 1 base and J by 0 bases, leaving 7 bases between them. The CDR3 extends over 15 amino acids. CDR3 sequence: CASSQGGASYNEQFF. CDR3 sequence (DNA): TGCGCCAGCAGCCAAGGGGGGGCCTCCTACAATGAGCAGTTCTTC.

The chain uses TRBV6-6 and TRBJ2-7; D is undetermined. The germline V gene has CDR1 MNHNY and CDR2 SVGAGI (reference sequence). V was pared by 2 bases and J by 7 bases, with 9 bases between. The CDR3 has 12 amino acids. The CDR3 loop is CASSYGPLEQYV. DNA for the CDR3: TGTGCCAGCAGTTACGGGCCTCTGGAGCAGTACGTC.

The chain has TRBV7-3 and TRBJ1-2, with a possible D match to TRBD1 (5 bases). Germline CDR1 SGHTA, CDR2 FQGTGA. There are 18 residues in the CDR3. Trimming cost V 0 bases and J 4 bases, with 21 bases left between them. The CDR3 sequence: CASSLTVARVSLGYGYTF. CDR3 in DNA: TGTGCCAGCAGCTTAACGGTTGCCAGGGTATCGTTGGGCTATGGCTACACCTTC.

The rearrangement uses TRBV6-2 or TRBV6-3 and TRBJ2-7; 7 bases agree with TRBD2. CDR3 length: 15 amino acids. Trimming removed 4 bases from V and 3 bases from J; junction bases left unmatched: 9. Germline loops: CDR1 MNHEY, CDR2 SVGEGT. This CDR3 is CASSSPASGYYEQYV. CDR3 DNA: TGTGCCAGCAGTTCCCCAGCTAGCGGATACTACGAGCAGTACGTC.

The chain couples TRBV4-1 to TRBJ2-3, with a tentative D call TRBD2 (6 bases). The V and J ends lost 0 bases and 3 bases respectively, with 22 bases between them. This CDR3 contains 19 residues. The germline V gene has CDR1 MGHRA and CDR2 YSYEKL. The CDR3, as DNA: TGCGCCAGCAGCCAAGAATCCCTGGGCGGGAAGGAGGAGACAGATACGCAGTATTTT. This sequence encodes CASSQESLGGKEETDTQYF.

V usage is TRBV9 and J usage is TRBJ1-1, with D possibly being TRBD1 (5 bases). The CDR3 runs 15 residues. V was cut by 4 bases and J by 0 bases, with 13 bases left in between. Germline-derived CDR1 and CDR2 are SGDLS and YYNGEE. The DNA of the CDR3 is TGTGCCAGCAGCCTTACGGGGGTCATGAACACTGAAGCTTTCTTT. This translates into CASSLTGVMNTEAFF.

V usage is TRBV27 and J usage is TRBJ1-2, with 7 bases matching TRBD1. CDR3 size: 13 residues. V trimming: 5 bases; J trimming: 5 bases; junction bases outside the gene matches: 5. Per germline, CDR1 MNHEY and CDR2 SMNVEV (reference sequence). In nucleotides, the CDR3 is TGTGCCAGCAGTACTGACAGGGAATATGGCTACACCTTC. Translated: CASSTDREYGYTF.

The chain recombines TRBV7-3 with TRBJ2-3; D call uncertain. V lost 5 bases, J lost 1 base, and 10 bases lay in between. The length of the CDR3 is 14 residues. Germline V gives CDR1 SGHTA, CDR2 FQGTGA. CDR3 residues: CASSPNPGTDTQYF. CDR3 coding DNA: TGTGCCAGCAGCCCGAATCCCGGCACAGATACGCAGTATTTT.

The chain has TRBV7-9 and TRBJ2-3, with 11 nucleotides matching TRBD2. The CDR3 consists of 15 residues. The germline gives CDR1 SEHNR, CDR2 FQNEAQ (reference sequence). The trim removed 7 bases at V and 2 bases at J, leaving 5 bases unmatched. CDR3 nucleotide sequence: TGTGCCAGCACCCAGGGACTAGCGGACACAGATACGCAGTATTTT. As protein: CASTQGLADTDTQYF.

The gene calls are TRBV12-3 or TRBV12-4 and TRBJ1-2; the D is unclear. CDR3 length: 12 amino acids. V lost 7 bases and J 8 bases, leaving 14 bases between the germline ends. CDR3: CASNTLIGGYTF. DNA of the CDR3: TGTGCCAGCAACACCCTAATAGGCGGCTACACCTTC.

This rearrangement joins TRBV6-5 to TRBJ2-3, with 8 bases that match TRBD2. Germline V CDR1 and CDR2: MNHEY, SVGAGI. CDR3 length: 15 residues. Trimming removed 3 bases from V and 7 bases from J; junction bases left unmatched: 9. This CDR3 reads CASSYKSGGIHTQYF. CDR3 nucleotide sequence: TGTGCCAGCAGTTATAAGTCGGGAGGGATTCATACGCAGTATTTT.